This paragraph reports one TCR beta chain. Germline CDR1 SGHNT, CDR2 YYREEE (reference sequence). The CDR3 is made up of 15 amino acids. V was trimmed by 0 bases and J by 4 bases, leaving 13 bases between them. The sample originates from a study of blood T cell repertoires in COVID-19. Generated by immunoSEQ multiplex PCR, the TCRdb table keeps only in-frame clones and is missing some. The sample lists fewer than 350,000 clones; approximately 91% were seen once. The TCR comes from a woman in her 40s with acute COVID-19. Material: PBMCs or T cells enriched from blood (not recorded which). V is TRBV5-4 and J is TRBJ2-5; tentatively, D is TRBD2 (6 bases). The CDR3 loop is CASSLVAGRGETQYF. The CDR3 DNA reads TGTGCCAGCAGCTTGGTGGCGGGACGGGGAGAGACCCAGTACTTC.